The 30 T cell receptor beta chains below all came from one sample that was sequenced in a study of T cells in Graves' hyperthyroidism and ophthalmopathy. Researchers took RNA transcripts and amplified the TCR beta CDR3 regions from them. An initial round of RT-PCR targeting the TCR CDR3 relied on the HTBI primer set. Via MiXCR, TCRdb re-called the multiplex PCR reads, giving one row per CDR3 protein. Of approximately 300,000 distinct CDR3 sequences detected, roughly 17% appear once; the ten largest clones hold approximately 31%. The sequencing sample was made of blood. The receptors originated from a young man with Graves' hyperthyroidism.

This clonotype has at least ten counts. The rearrangement links TRBV7-9 to TRBJ2-7; TRBD1 or TRBD2 may be the D gene (5 bases each). From germline, CDR1 is SEHNR and CDR2 FQNEAQ (reference sequence). Trimming shortened V by 5 bases and J by 3 bases, and 14 bases separated the two germline ends. The CDR3 totals 14 residues. For the CDR3, the DNA is TGTGCCAGCAGCCTAGGGGAGAGGGTCTACGAGCAGTACTTC. It is translated as CASSLGERVYEQYF.

This sequence joins TRBV12-3 or TRBV12-4 and TRBJ2-1; D possibly uses TRBD1 or TRBD2 (5 bases each). The CDR3 has 15 residues. The germline V and J ends were trimmed by 6 bases and 0 bases, with 12 bases remaining between them. CDR3 nucleotides: TGTGCCAGCAGCCGGGACCGGACCTCCTACAATGAGCAGTTCTTC. Translation: CASSRDRTSYNEQFF.

This clonotype came up many times. The rearrangement joins TRBV24-1 to TRBJ2-1, with 10 bases fitting TRBD1. Germline loops: CDR1 KGHDR, CDR2 SFDVKD. The V segment lost 5 bases and the J segment 4 bases; nucleotides outside the gene matches: 10. The CDR3 length is 17 residues. The CDR3 protein is CATSAYVTGGTYNEQFF. CDR3 DNA sequence: TGTGCCACCAGTGCATACGTGACAGGGGGCACTTACAATGAGCAGTTCTTC.

The V gene is TRBV19, the J gene TRBJ1-1; 8 bases align to TRBD1. Per the germline V gene, CDR1 is LNHDA and CDR2 is SQIVND (reference sequence). Germline trimming cut 4 bases from V and 1 base from J; bases unmatched to any gene: 5. The CDR3 length is 15 residues. CDR3 bases: TGTGCCAGTAGTAATTACAGGGGGAGGAACACTGAAGCTTTCTTT. Translation gives CASSNYRGRNTEAFF.

The V gene is TRBV20-1, the J gene TRBJ1-1, with D tentatively TRBD1 (5 bases). Germline CDR1 reads DFQATT; CDR2 reads SNEGSKA (reference sequence). The CDR3 length is 13 residues. The V gene lost 2 bases and the J gene lost 1 base, with 8 bases spanning the gap. The CDR3 nucleotides read TGCAGTGCTAGACAGGGAAAGAACACTGAAGCTTTCTTT. This translates into CSARQGKNTEAFF.

The sample holds many counts of this clonotype. The chain has TRBV12-3 or TRBV12-4 and TRBJ2-3; 9 bases map to TRBD1. The CDR3 consists of 14 residues. V trimming: 6 bases; J trimming: 6 bases; junction bases outside the gene matches: 7. The DNA of the CDR3 is TGTGCCAGCAGCTGGGGGACAGGGCGGGATACGCAGTATTTT. It is translated as CASSWGTGRDTQYF.

The sample holds a few counts of this clonotype. V is TRBV28 and J is TRBJ2-1, with 8 bases that match TRBD2. The V gene's germline CDR1 is MDHEN and CDR2 SYDVKM. Unmatched junction bases numbered 8, after V lost 5 bases and J lost 8 bases. CDR3 length equals 14 residues. This CDR3 reads CASSHGTRVDEQFF. For the CDR3, the DNA is TGTGCCAGCAGTCACGGGACTAGGGTCGATGAGCAGTTCTTC.

This clonotype was found many times. This chain links TRBV27 with TRBJ1-2; D remains unclear. CDR1 MNHEY and CDR2 SMNVEV come from the germline V gene (reference sequence). The CDR3 covers 15 residues. V was cut by 5 bases and J by 4 bases, with 17 bases left in between. The DNA of the CDR3 is TGTGCCAGCAGTCCCCTGAGCAGAGAGGCCTATGGCTACACCTTC. This codes for CASSPLSREAYGYTF.

The rearrangement links TRBV6-1 to TRBJ2-5; 7 nucleotides agree with TRBD1. Germline CDR1 reads MNHNS; CDR2 reads SASEGT. With 6 bases clipped from V and 4 bases from J, the junction kept 8 bases outside the gene matches. This CDR3 has 14 amino acids. CDR3 sequence (DNA): TGTGCCAGCAGGCCAGAGACAGGGCGAGAGACCCAGTACTTC. Its protein is CASRPETGRETQYF.

The chain employs TRBV6-1 and TRBJ2-5; TRBD2 aligns across 10 bases. The J segment lost 5 bases and the V segment lost 4 bases, leaving 13 bases of the junction unmatched. The CDR3 is 17 residues long. Germline assignment: CDR1 MNHNS and CDR2 SASEGT. CDR3 protein: CASSVYFLAGVGETQYF. The CDR3 DNA reads as TGTGCCAGCAGTGTATATTTCCTAGCGGGAGTAGGGGAGACCCAGTACTTC.

The J gene is TRBJ1-5, the V gene TRBV4-1; D might be TRBD1 (5 bases). Trimming took off 0 bases at V and 3 bases at J, with 12 bases between the two ends. Looked up from germline, CDR1 is MGHRA and CDR2 is YSYEKL. The CDR3 spans 16 residues. Here the CDR3 DNA reads TGCGCCAGCAGCCAAGACATTGGGACCCACAATCAGCCCCAGCATTTT. Residues: CASSQDIGTHNQPQHF.

This clonotype appeared a few times. The chain employs TRBV20-1 and TRBJ1-3, with a tentative D call TRBD1 (5 bases). The CDR3 has 14 amino acids. Per the germline V gene, CDR1 is DFQATT and CDR2 is SNEGSKA (reference sequence). Trimming took 2 bases from V and 3 from J, leaving 11 bases between them. CDR3 sequence: CSARPGTVGNTIYF. The CDR3 region has the DNA TGCAGTGCTAGACCTGGGACCGTTGGAAACACCATATATTTT.

The rearrangement joins TRBV12-5 to TRBJ2-7; D is ambiguous. Between the trimmed V and J ends, which lost 0 bases and 5 bases, there was a span of 5 bases. Germline V lookup: CDR1 LGHNT, CDR2 FRNRAP. The CDR3 extends over 12 amino acids. The CDR3 protein is CASGLVENEQYF. DNA of the CDR3: TGTGCTAGTGGTTTGGTCGAAAACGAGCAGTACTTC.

In this sample, this clonotype turned up many times. The genes are TRBV20-1 and TRBJ2-7, with D perhaps TRBD1 or TRBD2 (5 bases each). The CDR3 extends over 15 amino acids. Germline assignment: CDR1 DFQATT and CDR2 SNEGSKA (reference sequence). V was cut by 3 bases and J by 2 bases, with 17 bases left in between. CDR3 residues: CSASPPGRRPYEQYF. CDR3 nucleotides: TGCAGTGCTAGTCCCCCGGGGCGGAGACCCTACGAGCAGTACTTC.

This clonotype showed up many times. The chain has TRBV20-1 and TRBJ2-3, with 10 bases matching TRBD1. The V segment lost 4 bases and the J segment 6 bases; nucleotides outside the gene matches: 1. CDR3 size: 12 residues. The V gene's germline CDR1 is DFQATT and CDR2 SNEGSKA (reference sequence). For the CDR3, the DNA is TGCAGTGCTACGGACAGGGGGGATACGCAGTATTTT. Translating gives CSATDRGDTQYF.

V and J are TRBV6-1 and TRBJ1-3; D is undetermined. CDR3 length: 13 residues. Germline V gene data show CDR1 as MNHNS and CDR2 as SASEGT. V lost 6 bases to trimming and J lost 1 base, with 7 bases between them. CDR3 amino acids: CASRPPSGNTIYF. The CDR3 DNA sequence: TGTGCCAGCAGACCACCTTCTGGAAACACCATATATTTT.

This clonotype has ten or more counts. V is TRBV5-1 and J is TRBJ2-7; no reliable D call. Deletions cut 7 bases from V and 1 base from J, with 15 bases between. CDR3 length: 14 amino acids. Germline V gene sequence: CDR1 SGHRS, CDR2 YFSETQ. The CDR3 region is CASSPLSASYEQYF. The CDR3 DNA sequence: TGCGCCAGCTCCCCCCTGTCTGCGTCCTACGAGCAGTACTTC.

This clonotype was seen repeatedly, ten times or more. The rearrangement links TRBV6-1 to TRBJ2-7; D is unresolved. CDR1 and CDR2 (germline): MNHNS, SASEGT. V lost 2 bases and J lost 0, with 11 bases in between. The length of the CDR3 is 15 residues. DNA for the CDR3: TGTGCCAGCAGTGAATACCTATCTAGCTCCTACGAGCAGTACTTC. Translating gives CASSEYLSSSYEQYF.

This clonotype was counted many times. The chain is built from TRBV18 and TRBJ1-1, with a tentative D call TRBD1 (5 bases). CDR1 is KGHSH, CDR2 LQKENI, per germline. With 3 bases removed from V and 4 bases from J, the gap between germline ends came to 18 bases. The CDR3 totals 16 residues. This CDR3 is CASSPPGLGESTEAFF. The CDR3 region has the DNA TGTGCCAGCTCACCTCCCGGTCTGGGGGAGAGCACTGAAGCTTTCTTT.

This clonotype was observed at least ten times. V gene TRBV12-5 combines with J gene TRBJ2-1, with 11 bases fitting TRBD2. This CDR3 has 14 residues. Germline-derived CDR1 and CDR2 are LGHNT and FRNRAP. Trimming took 5 bases from V and 4 from J; bases not matched to a gene: 1. The CDR3: CASGTSGSYNEQFF. The CDR3, as DNA: TGTGCTAGTGGTACTAGCGGGAGTTACAATGAGCAGTTCTTC.

This clonotype was observed at least ten times. The V and J genes are TRBV28 and TRBJ2-4; possibly TRBD1 for D (5 bases). V was trimmed by 5 bases and J by 2 bases, leaving 13 bases between them. There are 15 residues in the CDR3. CDR1 and CDR2 (germline): MDHEN, SYDVKM. CDR3 sequence reads: CASSEYQGSKNIQYF. The CDR3, as DNA: TGTGCCAGCAGTGAATATCAGGGATCCAAAAACATTCAGTACTTC.

This clonotype was counted ten times or more. The chain joins TRBV12-3 or TRBV12-4 to TRBJ2-7; possibly TRBD1 for D (6 bases). The CDR3 length is 13 residues. Trimming stripped 2 bases from V and 6 bases from J, with 11 bases between. CDR3 region: CASSLRRGSEQYF. The CDR3 DNA reads TGTGCCAGCAGTTTACGCAGGGGCAGCGAGCAGTACTTC.

This clonotype was recorded at least ten times. The chain links TRBV20-1 to TRBJ2-5; D may be TRBD1 or TRBD2 (5 bases each). V shed 1 base and J shed 2 bases, with 11 bases lying between them. The length of the CDR3 is 14 residues. Germline CDR1 is DFQATT and CDR2 is SNEGSKA (reference sequence). In DNA form, the CDR3 reads TGCAGTGCTAGAGCCTCGGGGCAGCAAGAGACCCAGTACTTC. Translated: CSARASGQQETQYF.

For this clonotype: One end of the junction fails to match germline, which may point to a read error. The J gene is TRBJ2-5, the V gene TRBV3-1; 7 bases are shared with TRBD1. Germline CDR1 and CDR2: LGHDT and YNNKEL (reference sequence). The CDR3 covers 16 residues. This chain's CDR3 is CASSQVVTGATYRLHF. CDR3 sequence (DNA): TGTGCCAGCAGCCAAGTGGTTACAGGGGCCACCTATCGTCTGCACTTC.

The chain couples TRBV10-3 to TRBJ1-2, with TRBD1 as a possible D gene (6 bases). Trimming cost V 10 bases and J 4 bases, with 13 bases left between them. CDR1 and CDR2 from the germline V gene are ENHRY and SYGVKD. This CDR3 is 12 amino acids long. For the CDR3, the DNA is TGTGCCACCCTAGGGGGGAGCTATGGCTACACCTTC. Translation: CATLGGSYGYTF.

In this sample, this clonotype turned up many times. The rearrangement uses TRBV2 and TRBJ1-4; TRBD1 matches at 8 bases. Unmatched junction bases numbered 21, after V lost 7 bases and J lost 8 bases. CDR3 length: 18 residues. CDR1 is SNHLY, CDR2 FYNNEI, per germline. The CDR3 loop reads CASTSNPQLRQGREKLFF. The CDR3 nucleotides are TGTGCCAGCACCTCCAACCCCCAACTGAGACAGGGGAGGGAAAAACTGTTTTTT.

This clonotype appeared many times. The chain uses TRBV18 and TRBJ2-1; D unclear. This CDR3 has 14 amino acids. Germline CDR1 is KGHSH and CDR2 is LQKENI. V gave up 0 bases and J gave up 0 bases, with 3 bases separating them. In DNA form, the CDR3 reads TGTGCCAGCTCACCACCTTACTCCTACAATGAGCAGTTCTTC. It yields the protein CASSPPYSYNEQFF.

This clonotype occurred a few times. The chain recombines TRBV9 with TRBJ1-1; D gene uncertain. The CDR3 has 17 residues. Trimming removed 4 bases from V and 1 base from J, with 20 bases in between. Germline V gives CDR1 SGDLS, CDR2 YYNGEE. The CDR3 sequence is CASSSERDRVWNTEAFF. CDR3 in DNA: TGTGCCAGCAGCTCCGAGAGAGATCGAGTGTGGAACACTGAAGCTTTCTTT.

This clonotype was recorded at least ten times. The genes are TRBV20-1 and TRBJ2-1; TRBD1 or TRBD2 may be the D gene (5 bases each). From germline, CDR1 is DFQATT and CDR2 SNEGSKA (reference sequence). The V end was cut by 6 bases, the J end by 0 bases, with 18 bases between. This CDR3 region has 16 residues. In nucleotides, the CDR3 is TGCAGTGCCAACCGGGACCCCAGGAGCTCCTACAATGAGCAGTTCTTC. Its translation is CSANRDPRSSYNEQFF.

This clonotype was counted many times. The V gene is TRBV5-1, the J gene TRBJ1-2; D might be TRBD1 (5 bases). The CDR3 totals 15 residues. In germline, CDR1 is SGHRS, CDR2 YFSETQ. The germline V and J ends were trimmed by 1 base and 8 bases, with 18 bases remaining between them. CDR3 coding DNA: TGCGCCAGCAGCTTGTTGCGGGGCCAGGTCGACGGCTACACCTTC. It specifies CASSLLRGQVDGYTF.